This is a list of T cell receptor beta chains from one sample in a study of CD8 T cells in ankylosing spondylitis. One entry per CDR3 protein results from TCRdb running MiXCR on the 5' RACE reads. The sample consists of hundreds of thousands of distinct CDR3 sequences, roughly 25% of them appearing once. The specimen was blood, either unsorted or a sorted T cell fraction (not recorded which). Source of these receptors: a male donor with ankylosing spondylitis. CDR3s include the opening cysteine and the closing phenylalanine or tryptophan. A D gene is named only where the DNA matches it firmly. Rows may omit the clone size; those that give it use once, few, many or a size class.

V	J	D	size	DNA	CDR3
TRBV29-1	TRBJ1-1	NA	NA	TGCAGCGTTGCCCCGGTCCCGGGGAACACTGAAGCTTTCTTT	CSVAPVPGNTEAFF
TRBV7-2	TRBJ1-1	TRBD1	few	TGTGCCAGCAGCTATATAGGGAAGGGACAGCTTGAAGCTTTCTTT	CASSYIGKGQLEAFF
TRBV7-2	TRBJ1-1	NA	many	TGTGCCAGCAGCTTCCCAGGGAACACTGAAGCTTTCTTT	CASSFPGNTEAFF
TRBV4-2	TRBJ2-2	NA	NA	TGTGCCAGCAGCCAAGAACCCAGGGCCACCACCGGAAACACCGGGGAGCTGTTTTTT	CASSQEPRATTGNTGELFF
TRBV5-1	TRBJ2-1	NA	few	TGCGCCAGCAGCTTTGACGACAGACACAATGAGCAGTTCTTC	CASSFDDRHNEQFF
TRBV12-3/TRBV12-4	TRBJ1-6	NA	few	TGTGCCAGCAGTGACGCGGAAGGAGGGAGGAATAATTCACCCCTCCACTTT	CASSDAEGGRNNSPLHF
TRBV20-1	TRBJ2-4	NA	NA	TGCAGTGCTAGAGATGGATTGCGGGGTTTCGGGATTCAGTACTTC	CSARDGLRGFGIQYF
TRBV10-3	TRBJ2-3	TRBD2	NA	TGTGCCACCAAGGGTACTAGCGGCACAGATACGCAGTATTTT	CATKGTSGTDTQYF
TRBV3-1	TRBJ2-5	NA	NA	TGTGCCAGCAGCCGCCAAGGGTGGGAGACCCAGTACTTC	CASSRQGWETQYF
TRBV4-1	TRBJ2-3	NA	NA	TGCGCCAGCAGCCAAAGCTCTCAGGGCACAGATACGCAGTATTTT	CASSQSSQGTDTQYF
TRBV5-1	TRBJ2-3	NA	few	TGCGCCAGCAGCTTGTTACAACGGGATACGCAGTATTTT	CASSLLQRDTQYF
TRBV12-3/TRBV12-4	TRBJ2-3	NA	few	TGTGCCAGCAGTAGACTAATCACAGATACGCAGTATTTT	CASSRLITDTQYF
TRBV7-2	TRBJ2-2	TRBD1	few	TGTGCCAGCAGCTTAGCACAGGGGACCGGGGAGCTGTTTTTT	CASSLAQGTGELFF
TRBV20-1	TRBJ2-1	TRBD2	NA	TGCAGCAGCCAAACCACTAGCGGACCCTCCTACAATGAGCAGTTCTTC	CSSQTTSGPSYNEQFF
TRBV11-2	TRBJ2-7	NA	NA	TGTGCCAGCAGCTTAGATGAGTCGACATTCCCCGTTCTCGAGCAGTACTTC	CASSLDESTFPVLEQYF
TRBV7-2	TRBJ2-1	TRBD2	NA	TGTGCCAGCAGCCTTACTAGCGGGGACTACAATGAGCAGTTCTTC	CASSLTSGDYNEQFF
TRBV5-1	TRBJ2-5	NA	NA	TGCGCCAGCAGCATGGGGACGACGGAGACCCAGTACTTC	CASSMGTTETQYF
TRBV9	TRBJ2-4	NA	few	TGTGCCAGCAGCGAGGGACTCCATCTAAACATTCAGTACTTC	CASSEGLHLNIQYF
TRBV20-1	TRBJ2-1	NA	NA	TGCAGTGCTAGAGAGCATGCGGCCCACAATGAGCAGTTCTTC	CSAREHAAHNEQFF
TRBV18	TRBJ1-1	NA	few	TGTGCCAGCTCGCTAATTTCGGACAGTGAAGCTTTCTTT	CASSLISDSEAFF
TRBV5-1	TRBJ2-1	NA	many	TGCGCCAGCAGCTTGGTAGCTAGCAGTAACAATGAGCAGTTCTTC	CASSLVASSNNEQFF
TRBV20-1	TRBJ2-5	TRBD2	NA	TGCAGTGCTAGTCTAGCGGGGGCTAAAGAGACCCAGTACTTC	CSASLAGAKETQYF
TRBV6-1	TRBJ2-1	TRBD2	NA	TGTGCCAGCAGCCGAAGACTAGCGGAGGGCCACAATGAGCAGTTCTTC	CASSRRLAEGHNEQFF
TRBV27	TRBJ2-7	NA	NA	TGTGCCAGCACTAACCGTGGCGGGATAAGCTACGAGCAGTACTTC	CASTNRGGISYEQYF
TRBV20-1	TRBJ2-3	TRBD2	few	TGCAGTGCTAGAGATTTTCTACTAGCGGGCACAGATACGCAGTATTTT	CSARDFLLAGTDTQYF
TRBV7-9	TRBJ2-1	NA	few	TGTGCCAGCAGCTTAGCAAGACCGGGCCATGAGCAGTTCTTC	CASSLARPGHEQFF
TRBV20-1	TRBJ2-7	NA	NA	TGCAGTGCTAGAGATCTGAGGAAGAGCTCCTACGAGCAGTACTTC	CSARDLRKSSYEQYF